This entry lists 18 T cell receptor beta chains sequenced from one sample in a study of blood T cell repertoires in COVID-19. Clones were sequenced by immunoSEQ multiplex PCR, and TCRdb holds only the in-frame ones, with some missing. The data show a few hundred thousand clones, under 90% seen once. The sample consisted of PBMCs or T cells enriched from blood (not recorded which). These receptors were obtained from a woman aged 60-75 years who had recovered from COVID-19.

This sequence joins TRBV29-1 and TRBJ1-5, with TRBD1 matching 7 bases. CDR1 and CDR2 (germline): SQVTM, ANQGSEA. The CDR3 extends over 12 amino acids. J gave up 4 bases and V 4 bases, and 1 base lay outside the gene matches. CDR3 amino acids: CSVGDSNQPQHF. CDR3 DNA sequence: TGCAGCGTTGGGGACAGTAATCAGCCCCAGCATTTT.

The rearrangement links TRBV2 to TRBJ2-7, with D possibly matching TRBD1 (5 bases). V lost 1 base and J 1 base, leaving 11 bases between the germline ends. The CDR3 has 15 amino acids. The V gene's germline CDR1 is SNHLY and CDR2 FYNNEI. CDR3 loop: CASSEGTGLSYEQYF. The CDR3 DNA reads TGTGCCAGCAGTGAAGGAACAGGCCTTTCCTACGAGCAGTACTTC.

This clone has a single count. V and J are TRBV20-1 and TRBJ1-5; weak D call: TRBD1 (6 bases). Trimming removed 3 bases at V and 6 bases at J, with 9 bases between. The CDR3 loop spans 12 amino acids. The germline gives CDR1 DFQATT, CDR2 SNEGSKA (reference sequence). The CDR3 sequence: CSASLGAQPQHF. The DNA of the CDR3 is TGCAGTGCTAGTTTGGGGGCTCAGCCCCAGCATTTT.

The chain has TRBV5-1 and TRBJ2-2, with D perhaps matching TRBD2 (5 bases). V lost 2 bases and J 10 bases, leaving 15 bases between the germline ends. There are 14 residues in the CDR3. Germline values: CDR1 SGHRS, CDR2 YFSETQ. CDR3 DNA: TGCGCCAGCAGCTTCCCGGCGGGTGGGGTGGAGCTGTTTTTT. Encoded protein: CASSFPAGGVELFF. Looking up the rest from reference TRBV5-1 and TRBJ2-2 gives the full variable domain: KAGVTQTPRYLIKTRGQQVTLSCSPISGHRSVSWYQQTPGQGLQFLFEYFSETQRNKGNFPGRFSGRQFSNSRSEMNVSTLELGDSALYLCASSFPAGGVELFFGEGSRLTVL.

V gene TRBV3-1 (or the pseudogene TRBV3-2) combines with J gene TRBJ1-5, with D unresolved. Looked up from germline, CDR1 is LGHDT and CDR2 is YNNKEL (reference sequence). The ends were cut back, 1 base at V and 2 bases at J, with 12 bases in the middle. The CDR3 is 16 amino acids. The CDR3 sequence: CASSQGPAGGNQPQHF. In nucleotides, the CDR3 is TGTGCCAGCAGCCAAGGCCCTGCCGGGGGCAATCAGCCCCAGCATTTT.

The genes are TRBV7-2 and TRBJ2-5; tentative D call: TRBD1 (6 bases). This CDR3 is 16 amino acids long. Looked up from germline, CDR1 is SGHTA and CDR2 is FQGNSA. The ends were cut back, 2 bases at V and 2 bases at J, with 15 bases in the middle. CDR3 protein: CASSLYHRVIQETQYF. The CDR3 coding sequence is TGTGCCAGCAGCTTATATCACAGGGTAATTCAAGAGACCCAGTACTTC.

This chain connects TRBV25-1 to TRBJ2-7, with D possibly being TRBD2 (6 bases). This CDR3 has 17 residues. Per the germline V gene, CDR1 is MGHDK and CDR2 is SYGVNS. V was cut by 4 bases and J by 2 bases, with 21 bases left in between. Here the CDR3 reads CASSVAGSVGIAYEQYF. The CDR3 DNA sequence: TGTGCCAGCAGTGTCGCGGGATCGGTAGGGATCGCCTACGAGCAGTACTTC.

In its sample, this clone was seen a few times. V and J are TRBV19 and TRBJ2-7; 7 positions agree with TRBD1. This CDR3 is built from 14 residues. The trim removed 3 bases at V and 4 bases at J, leaving 6 bases unmatched. Germline values: CDR1 LNHDA, CDR2 SQIVND (reference sequence). The CDR3 protein is CASSMTTGTYEQYF. Here the CDR3 DNA reads TGTGCCAGTAGTATGACGACAGGGACATACGAGCAGTACTTC. Using reference TRBV19 and TRBJ2-7 for the parts outside the CDR3, the full variable domain is DGGITQSPKYLFRKEGQNVTLSCEQNLNHDAMYWYRQDPGQGLRLIYYSQIVNDFQKGDIAEGYSVSREKKESFPLTVTSAQKNPTAFYLCASSMTTGTYEQYFGPGTRLTVT.

This rearrangement joins TRBV5-4 to TRBJ1-1; D is perhaps TRBD1 (6 bases). The V gene lost 4 bases and the J gene lost 4 bases, with 20 bases spanning the gap. CDR1 is SGHNT, CDR2 YYREEE, per germline (reference sequence). CDR3 length: 16 amino acids. The CDR3 region is CASSPDGGRRGTEAFF. For the CDR3, the DNA is TGTGCCAGCAGCCCAGACGGGGGGCGGAGGGGCACTGAAGCTTTCTTT.

The chain has TRBV7-9 and TRBJ2-1; perhaps TRBD2 as D (6 bases). V lost 8 bases to trimming and J lost 0 bases, with 17 bases between them. CDR3 length: 16 amino acids. Germline values: CDR1 SEHNR, CDR2 FQNEAQ (reference sequence). In DNA form, the CDR3 reads TGTGCCAGCTCCCCTTTAGCGGCCCGCTCCTACAATGAGCAGTTCTTC. Protein product: CASSPLAARSYNEQFF.

The rearrangement joins TRBV25-1 to TRBJ2-3, with D tentatively TRBD2 (5 bases). Germline values: CDR1 MGHDK, CDR2 SYGVNS. The V end was cut by 8 bases, the J end by 5 bases, with 17 bases between. This CDR3 comprises 14 residues. The CDR3 loop reads CASCPGGRRDTQYF. CDR3 coding DNA: TGTGCCAGCTGCCCCGGAGGCCGAAGAGATACGCAGTATTTT.

The chain uses TRBV5-1 and TRBJ2-2; 11 bases fit TRBD2. Per the germline V gene, CDR1 is SGHRS and CDR2 is YFSETQ. CDR3 size: 18 residues. The trim removed 1 base at V and 6 bases at J, leaving 11 bases unmatched. In DNA, the CDR3 is TGCGCCAGCAGCTTGAAAGATACTAGCGGGAGCCACGCCGGGGAGCTGTTTTTT. This translates into CASSLKDTSGSHAGELFF.

The chain uses TRBV7-9 and TRBJ1-2; D uncertain. Germline CDR1 SEHNR, CDR2 FQNEAQ (reference sequence). The CDR3 covers 15 residues. V was shortened by 1 base and J by 6 bases, with 15 bases between the two germline ends. The CDR3 DNA follows: TGTGCCAGCAGCTTAGGGTTGTCGGCGGCGGATGGCTACACCTTC. Residues: CASSLGLSAADGYTF.

The V and J genes are TRBV19 and TRBJ2-2; 8 positions agree with TRBD2. The CDR3 is made up of 15 amino acids. From germline, CDR1 is LNHDA and CDR2 SQIVND (reference sequence). V lost 8 bases, J lost 5 bases, and 10 bases stayed unmatched. Here the CDR3 reads CASERRASGTGELFF. The CDR3 coding sequence is TGTGCCAGTGAAAGGAGGGCTAGCGGGACCGGGGAGCTGTTTTTT. The whole variable domain, filled in from reference TRBV19 and TRBJ2-2, reads DGGITQSPKYLFRKEGQNVTLSCEQNLNHDAMYWYRQDPGQGLRLIYYSQIVNDFQKGDIAEGYSVSREKKESFPLTVTSAQKNPTAFYLCASERRASGTGELFFGEGSRLTVL.

This chain links TRBV6-5 with TRBJ1-1, with 7 bases identical to TRBD1. This CDR3 is 15 amino acids long. The germline V gene has CDR1 MNHEY and CDR2 SVGAGI. V gave up 6 bases and J gave up 5 bases; unmatched junction bases: 12. The CDR3 loop is CASRIHDRVRTEAFF. The CDR3 nucleotides are TGTGCCAGCAGAATCCATGACAGGGTTCGAACTGAAGCTTTCTTT.

V is TRBV19 and J is TRBJ1-6; TRBD1 might be the D (5 bases). The V gene's germline CDR1 is LNHDA and CDR2 SQIVND (reference sequence). V lost 6 bases to trimming and J lost 5 bases, with 11 bases between them. The CDR3 totals 14 residues. The CDR3 reads CASRESGNNSPLHF. In DNA form, the CDR3 reads TGTGCCAGTAGAGAGTCAGGGAATAATTCACCCCTCCACTTT.

This chain uses TRBV6-5 with TRBJ1-5; 7 bases are a match to TRBD1. The ends lost 6 bases at V and 1 base at J; junction bases unmatched: 6. Germline V gives CDR1 MNHEY, CDR2 SVGAGI. The CDR3 consists of 15 residues. The CDR3 reads CASSRYRGSNQPQHF. The CDR3 region has the DNA TGTGCCAGCAGCCGATACAGGGGCAGCAATCAGCCCCAGCATTTT.

This clone was seen more than once but under ten times. The CDR3 DNA follows: TGTGCCAGCAGCGCGACGGGTATTATTCTCTATGGCTACACCTTC. It yields the protein CASSATGIILYGYTF. The chain is built from TRBV2 and TRBJ1-2; no clear D gene. V dropped 6 bases and J dropped 4 bases, with 18 bases sitting between them. CDR1 and CDR2 (germline): SNHLY, FYNNEI. This CDR3 spans 15 amino acids.